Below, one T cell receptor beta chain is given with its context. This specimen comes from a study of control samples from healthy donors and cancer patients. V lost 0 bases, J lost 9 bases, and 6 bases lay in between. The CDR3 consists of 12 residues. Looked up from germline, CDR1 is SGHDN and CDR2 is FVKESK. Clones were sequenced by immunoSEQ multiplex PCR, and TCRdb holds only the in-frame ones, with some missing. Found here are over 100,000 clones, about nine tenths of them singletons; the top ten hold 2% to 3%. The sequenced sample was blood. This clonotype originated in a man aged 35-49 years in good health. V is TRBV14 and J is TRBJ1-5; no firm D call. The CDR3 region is CASSQDPGPQHF. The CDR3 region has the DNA TGTGCCAGCAGCCAAGACCCAGGGCCCCAGCATTTT.